This T cell receptor beta chain is from a study of blood T cell repertoires in COVID-19. As for the study in general: COVID-19 samples, acute and convalescent, were from the United States, Italy and Spain. Sources were T cells, B-cell-depleted T cells, or PBMCs; the material itself was cDNA or gDNA.

The CDR3 has 17 amino acids. Looked up from germline, CDR1 is LGHNA and CDR2 is YNFKEQ. V lost 2 bases to trimming and J lost 4 bases, with 18 bases between them. The data were produced by immunoSEQ multiplex PCR, yet TCRdb's version contains in-frame clones alone and is incomplete. Of 150,000 or so clones in the sample, 80% to 95% were seen once. Seattle patients were enrolled during active infection and followed longitudinally. The sample was peripheral blood. The sequence derives from a man aged 25-45 years with COVID-19, enrolled during active disease. This sequence joins TRBV4-2 and TRBJ2-1; the D gene is possibly TRBD2 (6 bases). CDR3: CASSQYPRPGEYNEQFF. In DNA, the CDR3 is TGTGCCAGCAGCCAATACCCCCGGCCGGGAGAGTACAATGAGCAGTTCTTC.